This T cell receptor (beta chain) was retrieved from a study of vaccination and CD4 T cells after COVID-19. Cultured CD4+ T cell DNA underwent sequencing with the Oncomine TCR Beta short-read assay. TCRdb analysed the PCR reads with MiXCR anew, one entry per CDR3 protein. Here the sample spans approximately 24,000 distinct CDR3 sequences, 67% being singletons. CDR1 and CDR2 (germline): DFQATT, SNEGSKA (reference sequence). CDR3 length: 13 residues. With V trimmed by 7 bases and J by 5 bases, 10 bases remained unmatched. Worth noting for this clonotype: Its cognate antigen is unknown.

Treatment specified: 10-day PBMC culture with coronavirus spike peptide pools or control peptides (ViraFEST assay). V gene TRBV20-1 combines with J gene TRBJ2-5; 7 bases map to TRBD2. The source is a human donor who received a COVID-19 vaccine. Sequencing used CD4+ T cells from blood, cultured in vitro, obtained after SARS-CoV-2 vaccination. CDR3 sequence (DNA): TGCAGTGTCGCGGGGGAGCGGATGGAGACCCAGTACTTC. Amino acid sequence: CSVAGERMETQYF.